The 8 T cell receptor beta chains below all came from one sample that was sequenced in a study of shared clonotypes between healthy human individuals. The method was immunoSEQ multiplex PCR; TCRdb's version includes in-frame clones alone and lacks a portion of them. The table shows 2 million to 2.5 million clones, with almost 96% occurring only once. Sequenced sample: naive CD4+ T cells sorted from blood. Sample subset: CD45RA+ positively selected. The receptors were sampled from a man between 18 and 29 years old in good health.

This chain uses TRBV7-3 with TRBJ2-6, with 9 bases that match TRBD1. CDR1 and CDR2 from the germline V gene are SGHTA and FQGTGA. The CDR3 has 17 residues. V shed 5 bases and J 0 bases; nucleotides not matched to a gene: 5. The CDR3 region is CASSRGQGDSGANVLTF. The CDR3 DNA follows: TGTGCCAGCAGCCGGGGACAGGGAGACTCTGGGGCCAACGTCCTGACTTTC.

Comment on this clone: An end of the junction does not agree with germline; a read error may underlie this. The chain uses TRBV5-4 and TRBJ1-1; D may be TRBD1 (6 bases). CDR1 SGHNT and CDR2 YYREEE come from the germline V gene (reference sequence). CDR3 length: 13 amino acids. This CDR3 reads CASRLDSYTEAFF. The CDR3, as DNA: TGTGCCAGCAGGTTGGACAGTTACACTGAAGCTTTCTTT.

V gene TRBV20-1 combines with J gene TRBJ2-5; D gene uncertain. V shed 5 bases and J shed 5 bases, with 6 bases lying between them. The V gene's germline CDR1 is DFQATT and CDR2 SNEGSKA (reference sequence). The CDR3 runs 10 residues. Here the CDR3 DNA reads TGCAGTGCTTTGACCGAGACCCAGTACTTC. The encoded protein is CSALTETQYF.

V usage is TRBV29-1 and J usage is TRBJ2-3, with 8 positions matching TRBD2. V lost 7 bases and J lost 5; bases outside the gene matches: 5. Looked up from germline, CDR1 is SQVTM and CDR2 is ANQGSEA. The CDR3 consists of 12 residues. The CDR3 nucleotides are TGCAGCGGAGACGGGGGGGGAGATACGCAGTATTTT. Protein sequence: CSGDGGGDTQYF.

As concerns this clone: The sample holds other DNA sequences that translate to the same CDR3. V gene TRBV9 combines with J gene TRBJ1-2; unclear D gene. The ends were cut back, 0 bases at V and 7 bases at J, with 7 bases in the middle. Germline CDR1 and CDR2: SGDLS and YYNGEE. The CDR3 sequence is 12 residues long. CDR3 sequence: CASSVGGSGYTF. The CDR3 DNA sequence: TGTGCCAGCAGCGTAGGCGGTAGTGGCTACACCTTC.

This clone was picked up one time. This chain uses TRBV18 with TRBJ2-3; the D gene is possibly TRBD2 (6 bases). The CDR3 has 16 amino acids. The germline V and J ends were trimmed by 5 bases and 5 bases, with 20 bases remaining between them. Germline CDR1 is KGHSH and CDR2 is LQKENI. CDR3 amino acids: CASSWGLPGLQDTQYF. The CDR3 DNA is TGTGCCAGCTCATGGGGTTTACCGGGACTCCAAGATACGCAGTATTTT.

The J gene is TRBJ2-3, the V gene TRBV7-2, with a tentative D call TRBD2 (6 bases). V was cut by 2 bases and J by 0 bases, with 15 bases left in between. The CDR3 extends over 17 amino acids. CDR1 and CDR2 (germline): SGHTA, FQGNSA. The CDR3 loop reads CASSLLRAGTSTDTQYF. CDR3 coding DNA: TGTGCCAGCAGCTTATTAAGGGCGGGGACTAGCACAGATACGCAGTATTTT. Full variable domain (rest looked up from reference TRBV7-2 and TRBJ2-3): GAGVSQSPSNKVTEKGKDVELRCDPISGHTALYWYRQSLGQGLEFLIYFQGNSAPDKSGLPSDRFSAERTGGSVSTLTIQRTQQEDSAVYLCASSLLRAGTSTDTQYFGPGTRLTVL.

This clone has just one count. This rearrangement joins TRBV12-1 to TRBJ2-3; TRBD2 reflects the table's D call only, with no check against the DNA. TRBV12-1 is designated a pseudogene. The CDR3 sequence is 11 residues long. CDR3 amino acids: CASTRGDTQYF. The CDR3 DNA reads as TGTGCCAGCACTCGGGGAGATACGCAGTATTTT.